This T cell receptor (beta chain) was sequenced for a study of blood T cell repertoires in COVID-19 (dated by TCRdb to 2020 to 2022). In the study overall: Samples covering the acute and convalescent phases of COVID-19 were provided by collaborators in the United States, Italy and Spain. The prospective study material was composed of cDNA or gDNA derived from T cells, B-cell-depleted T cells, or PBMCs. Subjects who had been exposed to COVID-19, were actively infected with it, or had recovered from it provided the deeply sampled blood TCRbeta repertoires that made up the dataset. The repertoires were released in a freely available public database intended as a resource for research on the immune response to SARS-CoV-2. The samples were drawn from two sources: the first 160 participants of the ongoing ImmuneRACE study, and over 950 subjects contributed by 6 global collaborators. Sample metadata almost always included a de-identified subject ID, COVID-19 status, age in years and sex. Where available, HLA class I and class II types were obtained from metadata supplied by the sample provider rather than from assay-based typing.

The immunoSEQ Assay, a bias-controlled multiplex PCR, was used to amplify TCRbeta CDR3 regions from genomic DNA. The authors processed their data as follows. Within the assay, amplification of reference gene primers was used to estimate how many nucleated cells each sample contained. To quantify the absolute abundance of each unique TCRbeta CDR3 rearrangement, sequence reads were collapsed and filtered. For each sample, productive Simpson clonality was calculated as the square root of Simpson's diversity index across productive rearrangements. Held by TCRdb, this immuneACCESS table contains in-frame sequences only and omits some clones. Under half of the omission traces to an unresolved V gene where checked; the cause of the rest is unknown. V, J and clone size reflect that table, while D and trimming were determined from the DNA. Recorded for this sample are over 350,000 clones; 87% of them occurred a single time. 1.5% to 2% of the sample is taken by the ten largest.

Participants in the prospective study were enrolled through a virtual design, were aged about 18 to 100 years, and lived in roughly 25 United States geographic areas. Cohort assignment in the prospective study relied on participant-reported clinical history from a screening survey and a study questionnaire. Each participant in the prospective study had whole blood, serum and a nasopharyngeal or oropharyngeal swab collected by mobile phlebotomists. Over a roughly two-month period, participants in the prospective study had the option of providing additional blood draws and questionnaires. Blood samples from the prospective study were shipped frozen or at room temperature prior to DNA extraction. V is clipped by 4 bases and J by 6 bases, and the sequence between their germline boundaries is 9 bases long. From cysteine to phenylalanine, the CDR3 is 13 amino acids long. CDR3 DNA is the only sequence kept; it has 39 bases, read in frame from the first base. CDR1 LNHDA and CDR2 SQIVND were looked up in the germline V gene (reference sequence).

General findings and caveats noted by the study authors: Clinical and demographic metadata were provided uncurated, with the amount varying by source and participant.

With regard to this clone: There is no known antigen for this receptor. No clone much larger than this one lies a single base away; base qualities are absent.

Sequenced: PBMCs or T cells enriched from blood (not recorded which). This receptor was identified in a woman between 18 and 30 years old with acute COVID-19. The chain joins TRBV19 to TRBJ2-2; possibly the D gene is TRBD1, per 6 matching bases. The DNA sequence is TGTGCCAGTAGTACTCAGGGGTCCGGGGAGCTGTTTTTT. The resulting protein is CASSTQGSGELFF.